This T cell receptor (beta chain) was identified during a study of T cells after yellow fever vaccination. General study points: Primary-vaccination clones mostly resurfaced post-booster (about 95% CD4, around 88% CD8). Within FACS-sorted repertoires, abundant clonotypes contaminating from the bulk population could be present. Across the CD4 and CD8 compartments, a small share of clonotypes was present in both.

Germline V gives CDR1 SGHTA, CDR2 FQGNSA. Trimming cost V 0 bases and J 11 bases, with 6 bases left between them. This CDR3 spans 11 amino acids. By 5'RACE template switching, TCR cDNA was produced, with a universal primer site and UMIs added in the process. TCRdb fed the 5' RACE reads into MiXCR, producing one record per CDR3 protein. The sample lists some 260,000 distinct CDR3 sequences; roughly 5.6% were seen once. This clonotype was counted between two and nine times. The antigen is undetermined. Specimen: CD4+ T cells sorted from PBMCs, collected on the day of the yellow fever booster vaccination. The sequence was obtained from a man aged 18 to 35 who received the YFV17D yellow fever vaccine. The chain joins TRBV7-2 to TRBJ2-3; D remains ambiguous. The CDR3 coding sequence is TGTGCCAGCAGCTTAGCCCCCAGGCAGTATTTT. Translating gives CASSLAPRQYF.